These T cell receptor beta chains were read from a single sample in a study of T cell changes during pregnancy in multiple sclerosis. TCRdb keeps only in-frame clones here, not all; method: immunoSEQ multiplex PCR. This sample has roughly 77,000 clones; over 85% occur once, and the top ten carry under 2%. Sequencing was performed on peripheral blood, taken in the second trimester of pregnancy. These receptors all come from a female donor with multiple sclerosis, enrolled in a pregnancy study. Each CDR3 is given with its conserved first and last residue. The D gene is left open where the match is weak. Some rows mark clone size as missing; the rest say once, few, many or name a class of expanded clone.

-	-	TRBV5-4	TRBJ2-5	TGTGCCAGCAGATACCCACAGGGTCAAGAGACCCAGTACTTC	CASRYPQGQETQYF
-	-	TRBV5-1	TRBJ2-7	TGCGCCAGCAGCCTTACCCAGGGATCCCCTGGCGAGCAGTACTTC	CASSLTQGSPGEQYF
-	TRBD1	TRBV6-1	TRBJ1-6	TGTGCCAGCAGGAGGGACAGCTCCTATAATTCACCCCTCCACTTT	CASRRDSSYNSPLHF
-	-	TRBV7-9	TRBJ2-3	TGTGCCAGCAGCTTAATACTAGGAGATACGCAGTATTTT	CASSLILGDTQYF
-	TRBD1	TRBV6-1	TRBJ1-5	TGTGCCAGCAGATGGGACAGGGAAAGCAATCAGCCCCAGCATTTT	CASRWDRESNQPQHF
-	TRBD1	TRBV27	TRBJ1-4	TGTGCCAGCAGCCCAGGGGGAGCCGTTGAAAAACTGTTTTTT	CASSPGGAVEKLFF
-	-	TRBV15	TRBJ2-3	TGTGCCACCAGCAGAGACAGACACACAGATACGCAGTATTTT	CATSRDRHTDTQYF
-	-	TRBV27	TRBJ2-2	TGTGCCAGCAGAGGACAGCGGTTCCCCGGGGAGCTGTTTTTT	CASRGQRFPGELFF
-	-	TRBV7-2	TRBJ1-3	TGTGCCAGCAGCTTACCGCCGAGTTGGGGAAACACCATATATTTT	CASSLPPSWGNTIYF
-	TRBD2	TRBV5-6	TRBJ2-2	TGTGCCAGCACCCCGGGACTAGCGGGAGGAAGGACCGGGGAGCTGTTTTTT	CASTPGLAGGRTGELFF
-	-	TRBV7-9	TRBJ1-3	TGTGCCAGCAGCCAGGGCGCAGGGCTCAGAAACACCATATATTTT	CASSQGAGLRNTIYF
few	TRBD1	TRBV28	TRBJ1-6	TGTGCCAGCAGAAAGGGACAGGGCAATTCACCCCTCCACTTT	CASRKGQGNSPLHF
once	-	TRBV18	TRBJ1-5	TGTGCCAGCTCGTCAGGATATAGCAATCAGCCCCAGCATTTT	CASSSGYSNQPQHF
-	-	TRBV6-5	TRBJ2-1	TGTGCCAGCAGTCTTCAGGGGCCAAACTACAATGAGCAGTTCTTC	CASSLQGPNYNEQFF
-	TRBD2	TRBV5-1	TRBJ2-7	TGCGCCAGCAGCTTAAAAGCGGGAGGGGGCCACGAGCAGTACTTC	CASSLKAGGGHEQYF
-	-	TRBV10-3	TRBJ1-2	TGTGCCATCAGTGAATCGCAGGGAACTGGCGGCTACACCTTC	CAISESQGTGGYTF
few	TRBD2	TRBV2	TRBJ2-1	TGTGCCAGAGCCCCTGGGTGGCTAGCGGGGGCCAATGAGCAGTTCTTC	CARAPGWLAGANEQFF
-	TRBD2	TRBV19	TRBJ2-7	TGTGCCACCCGCACCGGGACTAGCTCCTACGAGCAGTACTTC	CATRTGTSSYEQYF
-	-	TRBV5-1	TRBJ2-5	TGCGCCAGCAGCCGAGACAGGGGAGGGGGTCGGGAGACCCAGTACTTC	CASSRDRGGGRETQYF
-	TRBD1	TRBV6-6	TRBJ1-1	TGTGCCAGCAGTCCGGGACAGGGAATCGGAAACACTGAAGCTTTCTTT	CASSPGQGIGNTEAFF
-	TRBD1	TRBV5-1	TRBJ1-3	TGCGCCAGCAGCTTGGTTGCAGGGGGCGCTGGAAACACCATATATTTT	CASSLVAGGAGNTIYF
once	-	TRBV9	TRBJ2-1	TGTGCCAGCAGCCCCTTTCCGGGCAATGAGCAGTTCTTC	CASSPFPGNEQFF
-	-	TRBV14	TRBJ2-7	TGTGCCAGCAGCCCGACTTCGGGACACAGGATTTTGTCCTACGAGCAGTACTTC	CASSPTSGHRILSYEQYF